This T cell receptor beta chain was sequenced during a study of blood T cell repertoires in COVID-19. As for the study in general: Nucleic acid was either cDNA or gDNA, and it came from T cells, B-cell-depleted T cells, or PBMCs.

Study members were between about 18 and 95 years old and lived in 25 or so US regions. What the recovered Cohort 3 donors had was two negative PCRs, clearance, or symptom resolution. In the authors' workflow: Reference gene primer amplification in the assay estimated nucleated cell counts. Method: immunoSEQ multiplex PCR; TCRdb's copy keeps in-frame clones and lacks some. V and J calls plus clone size are reproduced from that table; the DNA served to infer D and trimming. The sample contains a few hundred thousand clones, approximately 86% of which appear only once. Sequencing was performed on PBMCs or T cells enriched from blood (not recorded which). The TCR was taken from a woman aged 30 to 39 who had recovered from COVID-19.

The CDR3 loop is CASSFSSNQPQHF. The CDR3 DNA reads as TGTGCCAGCAGCTTCTCTAGCAATCAGCCCCAGCATTTT. The gene calls are TRBV7-2 and TRBJ1-5; D gene unclear. Trimming removed 3 bases at V and 0 bases at J, with 3 bases between. The CDR3 length is 13 residues. CDR1 is SGHTA, CDR2 FQGNSA, per germline.